Below, 18 T cell receptor beta chains from the same sample are listed, as sequenced in a study of shared clonotypes between healthy human individuals (dated by TCRdb to about 2020). Library construction relied on the immunoSEQ multiplex PCR assay. Entries here come from immuneACCESS through TCRdb and include only in-frame sequences with V and J called. Some clones fail to appear in such tables; in the studies checked, an unresolved V gene covers under half of the shortfall, and the cause of the remainder is unknown. For this sample the table gives about 1 million clones, of which 70% to 80% were detected only once. The ten largest clones capture about 1.5% of the sample. Sequences were obtained from memory CD4+ T cells sorted from blood. The cell subset or site label for this specimen denotes: CD45RA-negative fraction. The receptors here all came from a man younger than 30 in good health.

The genes are TRBV6-1 and TRBJ2-5; 7 positions agree with TRBD2. This CDR3 is 16 amino acids long. Looked up from germline, CDR1 is MNHNS and CDR2 is SASEGT. Trimming at V came to 3 bases and at J to 2 bases, leaving 9 bases not matched to a gene. CDR3 DNA: TGTGCCAGCAGTGAGGAGGTGACTAGCAGTCAAGAGACCCAGTACTTC. Residues: CASSEEVTSSQETQYF.

This clone was counted only a few times. This same CDR3 is encoded by further DNA sequences in the sample. This chain uses TRBV18 with TRBJ2-1; D is unclear. This CDR3 comprises 10 residues. Germline assignment: CDR1 KGHSH and CDR2 LQKENI. Trimming cost V 4 bases and J 6 bases, with 1 base left between them. CDR3 nucleotides: TGTGCCAGCTCACTCAATGAGCAGTTCTTC. Residues: CASSLNEQFF.

In its sample, this clone was seen many times. V is TRBV2 and J is TRBJ1-3; D remains unclear. The CDR3 loop spans 13 amino acids. The germline CDR1 and CDR2 sequences are SNHLY and FYNNEI. Between the trimmed V and J ends, which lost 6 bases and 0 bases, there was a span of 6 bases. As DNA, the CDR3 is TGTGCCAGCAGCCTAGACTCTGGAAACACCATATATTTT. Translating it yields CASSLDSGNTIYF. The full variable domain, with the rest looked up from reference TRBV2 and TRBJ1-3, is EPEVTQTPSHQVTQMGQEVILRCVPISNHLYFYWYRQILGQKVEFLVSFYNNEISEKSEIFDDQFSVERPDGSNFTLKIRSTKLEDSAMYFCASSLDSGNTIYFGEGSWLTVV.

The CDR3 coding sequence is TGTGCCTGGAACCCCTCCCCTGGTCAGCCCCAGCATTTT. Translating it yields CAWNPSPGQPQHF. The chain employs TRBV30 and TRBJ1-5; D gene uncertain. The CDR3 extends over 13 amino acids. CDR1 and CDR2 (germline): GTSNPN, SVGIG (reference sequence). The ends were cut back, 4 bases at V and 6 bases at J, with 13 bases in the middle.

This chain connects TRBV6-6 to TRBJ1-1; no clear D. This CDR3 spans 13 amino acids. In germline, CDR1 is MNHNY, CDR2 SVGAGI (reference sequence). The V end lost 6 bases, the J end lost 2 bases, and 10 bases lay between the germline ends. The CDR3 region has the DNA TGTGCCAGCAGCCGGGCCCTTAACACTGAAGCTTTCTTT. The encoded protein is CASSRALNTEAFF.

The rearrangement links TRBV9 to TRBJ2-4; D may correspond to TRBD1 or TRBD2 (5 bases each). Germline CDR1 is SGDLS and CDR2 is YYNGEE. Deletions cut 7 bases from V and 6 bases from J, with 14 bases between. The CDR3 consists of 13 residues. CDR3 in amino acids: CASGGVEINIQYF. The CDR3 DNA reads as TGTGCCAGCGGGGGAGTTGAGATAAACATTCAGTACTTC.

This CDR3 reads CASSWGGTGGYGYTF. In DNA form, the CDR3 reads TGTGCCAGCAGCTGGGGTGGGACAGGGGGCTATGGCTACACCTTC. The V call is TRBV7-8, the J call TRBJ1-2, with 11 bases fitting TRBD1. Germline V gene data show CDR1 as SGHVS and CDR2 as FQNEAQ. The trim removed 4 bases at V and 4 bases at J, leaving 5 bases unmatched. CDR3 length: 15 amino acids.

This clone was detected ten times or more. The rearrangement joins TRBV18 to TRBJ1-2; D is ambiguous. This CDR3 is 14 amino acids long. Trimming cost V 2 bases and J 6 bases, with 13 bases left between them. CDR1 and CDR2 from the germline V gene are KGHSH and LQKENI. CDR3 nucleotides: TGTGCCAGCTCACCAGATCGGCGGAGCGATGGCTACACCTTC. This codes for CASSPDRRSDGYTF.

This chain joins TRBV5-1 and TRBJ2-5, with TRBD1 identical over 9 bases. Losses at the gene ends were 0 bases for V and 5 bases for J; bases not matched to a gene: 8. This CDR3 comprises 16 residues. Germline values: CDR1 SGHRS, CDR2 YFSETQ. The CDR3 protein is CASSLAPGQGRETQYF. The CDR3 coding sequence is TGCGCCAGCAGCTTGGCCCCGGGACAGGGTAGGGAGACCCAGTACTTC.

This sequence joins TRBV6-6 and TRBJ2-2; possible D gene TRBD1, 6 bases. This CDR3 is 15 amino acids long. Trimming took off 8 bases at V and 5 bases at J, with 18 bases between the two ends. CDR1 is MNHNY and CDR2 is SVGAGI in the germline V gene (reference sequence). The CDR3 sequence is CASENLAGVTGELFF. CDR3 DNA sequence: TGTGCCAGCGAAAATTTGGCAGGGGTTACCGGGGAGCTGTTTTTT.

The genes are TRBV7-2 and TRBJ2-5; TRBD1 matches 10 bases. The germline V gene encodes CDR1 SGHTA and CDR2 FQGNSA. The CDR3 totals 14 residues. Trimming removed 5 bases from V and 5 bases from J; junction bases left unmatched: 5. In DNA, the CDR3 is TGTGCCAGCAGCGTGGACAGGGGGGACGAGACCCAGTACTTC. Amino acids: CASSVDRGDETQYF. Using reference TRBV7-2 and TRBJ2-5 for the parts outside the CDR3, the full variable domain is GAGVSQSPSNKVTEKGKDVELRCDPISGHTALYWYRQSLGQGLEFLIYFQGNSAPDKSGLPSDRFSAERTGGSVSTLTIQRTQQEDSAVYLCASSVDRGDETQYFGPGTRLLVL.

This clone has just a few counts. This chain links TRBV5-1 with TRBJ1-1, with TRBD1 matching 8 bases. V lost 7 bases to trimming and J lost 7 bases; unmatched junction nucleotides: 12. Germline CDR1 SGHRS, CDR2 YFSETQ. This CDR3 contains 14 residues. CDR3: CASSRDRGASEAFF. For the CDR3, the DNA is TGCGCCAGCTCCCGAGACAGGGGTGCGAGTGAAGCTTTCTTT.

The chain links TRBV10-3 to TRBJ2-3; TRBD2 agrees at 10 bases. The CDR3 contains 17 residues. After removal of 5 bases from V and 2 bases from J, the junction contained 10 bases not matched to a gene. Germline loops: CDR1 ENHRY, CDR2 SYGVKD. CDR3 DNA sequence: TGTGCCATCAGTACTAGCGGGGATAGCATTTTCACAGATACGCAGTATTTT. Its protein is CAISTSGDSIFTDTQYF.

V and J are TRBV7-2 and TRBJ1-4; TRBD1 might be the D (5 bases). The CDR3 consists of 15 residues. CDR1 and CDR2 (germline): SGHTA, FQGNSA. The V and J ends lost 5 bases and 8 bases respectively, with 18 bases between them. CDR3 nucleotides: TGTGCCAGCAGCCGGGACGGCTTGGGGGACGAAAAACTGTTTTTT. Translation gives CASSRDGLGDEKLFF.

This chain joins TRBV6-6 and TRBJ1-2, with TRBD1 matching 10 bases. Germline assignment: CDR1 MNHNY and CDR2 SVGAGI (reference sequence). The CDR3 has 16 residues. V lost 8 bases to trimming and J lost 8 bases; unmatched junction nucleotides: 17. CDR3 in DNA: TGTGCCAGCTTTAATAGGACAGGGGGGATGGATAAGGGCTACACCTTC. This codes for CASFNRTGGMDKGYTF.

This chain connects TRBV10-1 to TRBJ2-1; 13 bases agree with TRBD2. There are 15 residues in the CDR3. CDR1 is WNHNN, CDR2 SYGVQD, per germline (reference sequence). V gave up 7 bases and J gave up 7 bases; unmatched junction bases: 7. CDR3 sequence reads: CASTPGTSGKNEQFF. In nucleotides, the CDR3 is TGCGCCAGCACTCCCGGGACTAGCGGGAAGAATGAGCAGTTCTTC.

This chain links TRBV4-2 with TRBJ2-2; the D gene could be TRBD1 or TRBD2 (5 bases each). CDR1 LGHNA and CDR2 YNFKEQ come from the germline V gene. Trimming took off 1 base at V and 5 bases at J, with 5 bases between the two ends. The CDR3 extends over 13 amino acids. The CDR3 bases are TGTGCCAGCAGCCAAGGGGGGACCGGGGAGCTGTTTTTT. This sequence encodes CASSQGGTGELFF.

The table lists this clone with a few counts. The CDR3 DNA sequence: TGCAGCGTTGTTATTAGCGGCGGAGAGACCCAGTACTTC. Protein sequence: CSVVISGGETQYF. This chain connects TRBV29-1 to TRBJ2-5, with D possibly being TRBD2 (6 bases). The length of the CDR3 is 13 residues. V was clipped by 4 bases and J by 4 bases, with 13 bases between them. Germline V gives CDR1 SQVTM, CDR2 ANQGSEA.